This is a list of T cell receptor beta chains from one sample in a study of shared T cell receptors in the human thymus. Repertoires were generated with immunoSEQ multiplex PCR, while TCRdb's copy carries only in-frame clones and drops some. This table has hundreds of thousands of clones, 70% to 90% appearing once. This sample was also put to use in a study of human thymus T cells.

Sample: thymocytes. These TCRs come from a boy under two years old with a congenital heart defect. CDR3s include the opening cysteine and the closing phenylalanine or tryptophan. The order of the fields is J gene, clone size, V gene, D gene, CDR3 DNA, CDR3 protein. A D gene is named only where the DNA matches it firmly. Size is stated for part of the rows, as once, few or many counts, or as a class when the clone is expanded.

j_call: TRBJ2-1
clone_size: -
v_call: TRBV30
d_call: -
cdr3_nt: TGTGCCTGGAGTGTAGCTGGGGCACGCGACCTCTACAATGAGCAGTTCTTC
cdr3_aa: CAWSVAGARDLYNEQFF

j_call: TRBJ2-5
clone_size: -
v_call: TRBV12-5
d_call: TRBD2
cdr3_nt: TGTGCTAGTGGTTTGGTAGCGGGGGACCAAGAGACCCAGTACTTC
cdr3_aa: CASGLVAGDQETQYF

j_call: TRBJ1-4
clone_size: -
v_call: TRBV11-2
d_call: -
cdr3_nt: TGTGCCAGCAGCTTAGGGGGCAGGGGTTATGAAAAACTGTTTTTT
cdr3_aa: CASSLGGRGYEKLFF

j_call: TRBJ2-2
clone_size: -
v_call: TRBV6-5
d_call: TRBD2
cdr3_nt: TGTGCCAGCAGTTACTCCGGGGTAGCGGGAGTCGGGGAGCTGTTTTTT
cdr3_aa: CASSYSGVAGVGELFF

j_call: TRBJ2-2
clone_size: -
v_call: TRBV6-5
d_call: TRBD1
cdr3_nt: TGTGCCAGCAGTAGACAGGGAGAGGGCACCGGGGAGCTGTTTTTT
cdr3_aa: CASSRQGEGTGELFF

j_call: TRBJ2-5
clone_size: -
v_call: TRBV7-2
d_call: TRBD2
cdr3_nt: TGTGCCAGCAGCCCACCCGGGCGGCGGGAGGGCTCTGGGGAGACCCAGTACTTC
cdr3_aa: CASSPPGRREGSGETQYF

j_call: TRBJ2-7
clone_size: -
v_call: TRBV15
d_call: -
cdr3_nt: TGTGCCACCAGCCTAGCGCCTGGCCCCTGGGACCGCCGGGTGAGAGTCGAGCAGTACTTC
cdr3_aa: CATSLAPGPWDRRVRVEQYF

j_call: TRBJ1-5
clone_size: few
v_call: TRBV6-1
d_call: -
cdr3_nt: TGTGCCAGCAGTGAAAACGGGGGATGGAGCAATCAGCCCCAGCATTTT
cdr3_aa: CASSENGGWSNQPQHF

j_call: TRBJ2-2
clone_size: -
v_call: TRBV29-1
d_call: TRBD1
cdr3_nt: TGCAGCGTCACAGGGGGCACCGGGGAGCTGTTTTTT
cdr3_aa: CSVTGGTGELFF

j_call: TRBJ2-5
clone_size: -
v_call: TRBV13
d_call: -
cdr3_nt: TGTGCCAGCAGCTTACGCCGGAGGGCCGTAAAGACCCAGTACTTC
cdr3_aa: CASSLRRRAVKTQYF

j_call: TRBJ2-2
clone_size: -
v_call: TRBV5-6
d_call: TRBD1
cdr3_nt: TGTGCCAGCAGCTCCAGAGGGACAGGGGGGGCCGGGGAGCTGTTTTTT
cdr3_aa: CASSSRGTGGAGELFF

j_call: TRBJ1-4
clone_size: -
v_call: TRBV4-3
d_call: -
cdr3_nt: TGCGCCAGCAGCCAAAATGCGTACAATGAAAAACTGTTTTTT
cdr3_aa: CASSQNAYNEKLFF

j_call: TRBJ1-1
clone_size: -
v_call: TRBV4-2
d_call: -
cdr3_nt: TGTGCCAGCAGCCAAGCGGGAAGGAGGAACACTGAAGCTTTCTTT
cdr3_aa: CASSQAGRRNTEAFF

j_call: TRBJ1-4
clone_size: -
v_call: TRBV7-2
d_call: -
cdr3_nt: TGTGCCAGCAGCTTAGGGGTTTTGGGGGCAGATGAAAAACTGTTTTTT
cdr3_aa: CASSLGVLGADEKLFF

j_call: TRBJ2-7
clone_size: -
v_call: TRBV19
d_call: TRBD2
cdr3_nt: TGTGCCAGTACTAGCGGAAAACCCTCCTACGAGCAGTACTTC
cdr3_aa: CASTSGKPSYEQYF

j_call: TRBJ1-4
clone_size: few
v_call: TRBV27
d_call: -
cdr3_nt: TGTGCCAGCAGATCTAGTGCAACTAATGAAAAACTGTTTTTT
cdr3_aa: CASRSSATNEKLFF

j_call: TRBJ2-3
clone_size: -
v_call: TRBV7-2
d_call: TRBD2
cdr3_nt: TGTGCCAGCAGCTTTCCCTTAGGCGGGAGGGTAGATACGCAGTATTTT
cdr3_aa: CASSFPLGGRVDTQYF

j_call: TRBJ2-7
clone_size: -
v_call: TRBV21-1
d_call: -
cdr3_nt: TGTGCCAGCAGCGGCTTCAGGGGTCTCGAGCAGTACTTC
cdr3_aa: CASSGFRGLEQYF

j_call: TRBJ2-2
clone_size: -
v_call: TRBV18
d_call: TRBD2
cdr3_nt: TGTGCCAGCTCACCGGGACTGGCTAGCGGAGCGAACACCGGGGAGCTGTTTTTT
cdr3_aa: CASSPGLASGANTGELFF

j_call: TRBJ2-7
clone_size: -
v_call: TRBV3-2
d_call: -
cdr3_nt: TGTGCCAGCAGGCCCCGGGAGAACTTC
cdr3_aa: CASRPRENF

j_call: TRBJ1-2
clone_size: -
v_call: TRBV5-5
d_call: TRBD1
cdr3_nt: TGTGCCAGCAGCTTGGAGGACAGGGGAGGGATCTATGGCTACACCTTC
cdr3_aa: CASSLEDRGGIYGYTF

j_call: TRBJ1-5
clone_size: -
v_call: TRBV15
d_call: -
cdr3_nt: TGTGCCACCAGCATCCTCCCGGGGGGATATAGCAATCAGCCCCAGCATTTT
cdr3_aa: CATSILPGGYSNQPQHF

j_call: TRBJ2-5
clone_size: -
v_call: TRBV18
d_call: -
cdr3_nt: TGTGCCAGCTCGTTGGGAGCGGAGACCCAGTACTTC
cdr3_aa: CASSLGAETQYF

j_call: TRBJ2-2
clone_size: -
v_call: TRBV5-4
d_call: -
cdr3_nt: TGTGCCAGCAGCTTGGTCGCGAGGGCCGGTGGCACCGGGGAGCTGTTTTTT
cdr3_aa: CASSLVARAGGTGELFF

j_call: TRBJ2-7
clone_size: -
v_call: TRBV19
d_call: TRBD2
cdr3_nt: TGTGCCAGTAGTATGGTACAGCTAGCGGATACCTACGAGCAGTACTTC
cdr3_aa: CASSMVQLADTYEQYF

j_call: TRBJ2-7
clone_size: -
v_call: TRBV4-3
d_call: -
cdr3_nt: TGCGCCAGCAGCCACCTCCCTTCCCCGAGGTCCTACGAGCAGTACTTC
cdr3_aa: CASSHLPSPRSYEQYF

j_call: TRBJ2-7
clone_size: -
v_call: TRBV27
d_call: TRBD1
cdr3_nt: TGTGCCAGCAGTTCGACAGGGGGTCGCCCCGAGCAGTACTTC
cdr3_aa: CASSSTGGRPEQYF

j_call: TRBJ2-5
clone_size: -
v_call: TRBV7-9
d_call: -
cdr3_nt: TGTGCCAGCAGCGCCTCTGGGGGGACGGCCCAGTACTTC
cdr3_aa: CASSASGGTAQYF

j_call: TRBJ2-3
clone_size: few
v_call: TRBV5-1
d_call: -
cdr3_nt: TGCGCCAGCAGCTTGGTGGCGCCTAGGTTTGACGTCCCAGATACGCAGTATTTT
cdr3_aa: CASSLVAPRFDVPDTQYF

j_call: TRBJ2-7
clone_size: -
v_call: TRBV14
d_call: -
cdr3_nt: TGTGCCAGCAGCCAAATGGGAGATCGACAGGCACACTACGAGCAGTACTTC
cdr3_aa: CASSQMGDRQAHYEQYF

j_call: TRBJ2-7
clone_size: -
v_call: TRBV19
d_call: -
cdr3_nt: TGTGCCAGTAGTTTCTCTAACGAGCAGTACTTC
cdr3_aa: CASSFSNEQYF

j_call: TRBJ2-6
clone_size: -
v_call: TRBV27
d_call: TRBD1
cdr3_nt: TGTGCCAGCAGTTCCCAGGGGGCGACTGGGGCCAACGTCCTGACTTTC
cdr3_aa: CASSSQGATGANVLTF

j_call: TRBJ1-3
clone_size: -
v_call: TRBV19
d_call: TRBD1
cdr3_nt: TGTGCCACGGGGACAGGCTACTCTGGAAACACCATATATTTT
cdr3_aa: CATGTGYSGNTIYF

j_call: TRBJ2-1
clone_size: once
v_call: TRBV11-2
d_call: TRBD1
cdr3_nt: TGTGCCAGCACCGGACAGGTCCGGTTCGGTGAGCAGTTCTTC
cdr3_aa: CASTGQVRFGEQFF

j_call: TRBJ1-1
clone_size: -
v_call: TRBV5-1
d_call: -
cdr3_nt: TGCGCCAGCAGCTTGGAAAGGCGGATGAACACTGAAGCTTTCTTT
cdr3_aa: CASSLERRMNTEAFF

j_call: TRBJ2-7
clone_size: -
v_call: TRBV15
d_call: TRBD1
cdr3_nt: TGTGCCACCAGCAGCAATCGGGACAGGGGCAGTGGCGAGCAGTACTTC
cdr3_aa: CATSSNRDRGSGEQYF

j_call: TRBJ2-1
clone_size: -
v_call: TRBV29-1
d_call: TRBD2
cdr3_nt: TGCAGCGTCCCTAAGCGGGGAGAATCCTTCTACAATGAGCAGTTCTTC
cdr3_aa: CSVPKRGESFYNEQFF

j_call: TRBJ1-1
clone_size: -
v_call: TRBV7-2
d_call: TRBD1
cdr3_nt: TGTGCCAGCAGCCCCACAGGGGCAGGGGGGAACACTGAAGCTTTCTTT
cdr3_aa: CASSPTGAGGNTEAFF

j_call: TRBJ2-2
clone_size: -
v_call: TRBV14
d_call: -
cdr3_nt: TGTGCCAGCAGTCGATTACCAGGAGGGCCGCACACCGGGGAGCTGTTTTTT
cdr3_aa: CASSRLPGGPHTGELFF

j_call: TRBJ2-3
clone_size: -
v_call: TRBV27
d_call: -
cdr3_nt: TGTGCCAGCAGTCCACAGGGTAACACAGATACGCAGTATTTT
cdr3_aa: CASSPQGNTDTQYF

j_call: TRBJ2-3
clone_size: -
v_call: TRBV4-3
d_call: -
cdr3_nt: TGCGCCAGCAGCCAAGATTCTCCTAGCGTGAGGCCACAGAGGGGCACAGATACGCAGTATTTT
cdr3_aa: CASSQDSPSVRPQRGTDTQYF

j_call: TRBJ1-1
clone_size: once
v_call: TRBV7-2
d_call: -
cdr3_nt: TGTGCCAGCAGCAGAACGAGAGGGAGGGCTGAAGCTTTCTTT
cdr3_aa: CASSRTRGRAEAFF

j_call: TRBJ2-5
clone_size: -
v_call: TRBV9
d_call: -
cdr3_nt: TGTGCCAGCAGCGTAGGAGGAGGACGGCCCCAAGAGACCCAGTACTTC
cdr3_aa: CASSVGGGRPQETQYF

j_call: TRBJ2-7
clone_size: -
v_call: TRBV2
d_call: TRBD1
cdr3_nt: TGTGCCAGCAGTAATCGAGCGACAGGGGTCCGATACGAGCAGTACTTC
cdr3_aa: CASSNRATGVRYEQYF

j_call: TRBJ2-7
clone_size: -
v_call: TRBV14
d_call: TRBD1
cdr3_nt: TGTGCCAGCAGCCAAGATCGCGGGACAGGGTACTACGAGCAGTACTTC
cdr3_aa: CASSQDRGTGYYEQYF

j_call: TRBJ2-5
clone_size: -
v_call: TRBV25-1
d_call: TRBD2
cdr3_nt: TGTGCCAGCAGTGAAGGACTAGCGGGAGCGGGGGAGACCCAGTACTTC
cdr3_aa: CASSEGLAGAGETQYF

j_call: TRBJ1-2
clone_size: -
v_call: TRBV6-1
d_call: -
cdr3_nt: TGTGCCAGCAGTGAAGCGGGGGCAGTAACGGGATCTGGCTACACCTTC
cdr3_aa: CASSEAGAVTGSGYTF

j_call: TRBJ1-1
clone_size: -
v_call: TRBV30
d_call: -
cdr3_nt: TGTGCCTGGATTGAGGCCCCACGGGGGAGCACTGAAGCTTTCTTT
cdr3_aa: CAWIEAPRGSTEAFF

j_call: TRBJ1-1
clone_size: -
v_call: TRBV4-3
d_call: -
cdr3_nt: TGCGCCAGCAGCCAGCTAGAGATTGGCACTGAAGCTTTCTTT
cdr3_aa: CASSQLEIGTEAFF

j_call: TRBJ2-4
clone_size: once
v_call: TRBV5-1
d_call: -
cdr3_nt: TGCGCCAGCAGCTTGGGGTTAGCGGAGGGACTAGCCAAAAACATTCAGTACTTC
cdr3_aa: CASSLGLAEGLAKNIQYF

j_call: TRBJ1-1
clone_size: once
v_call: TRBV27
d_call: TRBD1
cdr3_nt: TGTGCCAGCAGTTCGCGCCGGGACAGGGGGCCGAACACTGAAGCTTTCTTT
cdr3_aa: CASSSRRDRGPNTEAFF

j_call: TRBJ2-1
clone_size: -
v_call: TRBV2
d_call: TRBD1
cdr3_nt: TGTGCCAGCAAGACAGGGGCGTACAATGAGCAGTTCTTC
cdr3_aa: CASKTGAYNEQFF

j_call: TRBJ2-7
clone_size: -
v_call: TRBV4-1
d_call: TRBD2
cdr3_nt: TGCGCCAGCAGCCAACCACTAGCGAGCTACGAGCAGTACTTC
cdr3_aa: CASSQPLASYEQYF

j_call: TRBJ1-3
clone_size: once
v_call: TRBV6-6
d_call: TRBD1
cdr3_nt: TGTGCCAGCAGTCCCAGGGGGAAGGGAAACACCATATATTTT
cdr3_aa: CASSPRGKGNTIYF

j_call: TRBJ2-7
clone_size: -
v_call: TRBV11-3
d_call: -
cdr3_nt: TGTGCCAGCAGCGTAACCGGGATCTACGAGCAGTACTTC
cdr3_aa: CASSVTGIYEQYF

j_call: TRBJ2-1
clone_size: -
v_call: TRBV6-5
d_call: TRBD2
cdr3_nt: TGTGCCAGCAGTTCGCCTAGCGGGAGTATGAATGAGCAGTTCTTC
cdr3_aa: CASSSPSGSMNEQFF

j_call: TRBJ1-2
clone_size: few
v_call: TRBV19
d_call: -
cdr3_nt: TGTGCCAGTAGTACTCCAGGGTTGGACTATGGCTACACCTTC
cdr3_aa: CASSTPGLDYGYTF

j_call: TRBJ2-1
clone_size: -
v_call: TRBV5-4
d_call: TRBD2
cdr3_nt: TGTGCCAGCAGCACTCGGGGGGTCGGGGGGTACAATGAGCAGTTCTTC
cdr3_aa: CASSTRGVGGYNEQFF

j_call: TRBJ1-5
clone_size: -
v_call: TRBV19
d_call: -
cdr3_nt: TGTGCCAGTAGTATGGGCGGGGCTATCAATCAGCCCCAGCATTTT
cdr3_aa: CASSMGGAINQPQHF

j_call: TRBJ2-7
clone_size: once
v_call: TRBV6-1
d_call: TRBD1
cdr3_nt: TGTGCCAGCAAGCAGGACAGGGGGCCGAGCGAGCAGTACTTC
cdr3_aa: CASKQDRGPSEQYF